Following are 8 T cell receptor beta chains from one sample sequenced in a study of regulatory T cells in long-lasting Graves disease. Arm-PCR of CDR3 regions with iRepertoire HTBI primers generated TCR beta libraries. One entry per CDR3 protein, called by TCRdb with MiXCR from the multiplex PCR reads. Among a few hundred thousand distinct CDR3 sequences listed, around 18% were seen once. Time point of the sample: newly diagnosed GD, antithyroid drugs for less than 3 months. From PBMCs, RNA was extracted and then used to make the TCR library. The same data also contributed to another study, on T cells in Graves' hyperthyroidism and ophthalmopathy.

The sample consisted of peripheral blood mononuclear cells (PBMCs), taken at new diagnosis, from a patient treated with antithyroid drugs. These receptors were obtained from a woman aged 25-40 years with Graves disease.

This clonotype was observed a few times. The V gene is TRBV19, the J gene TRBJ1-1; unclear D gene. V was shortened by 3 bases and J by 1 base, with 15 bases between the two germline ends. The CDR3 has 16 residues. Germline CDR1 LNHDA, CDR2 SQIVND (reference sequence). Here the CDR3 reads CASSIARGRKNTEAFF. The DNA of the CDR3 is TGTGCCAGTAGTATTGCTCGTGGCAGAAAGAACACTGAAGCTTTCTTT.

This clonotype showed up many times. The rearrangement links TRBV7-9 to TRBJ1-2; D is unresolved. This CDR3 spans 11 amino acids. Per germline, CDR1 SEHNR and CDR2 FQNEAQ (reference sequence). Trimming left V 6 bases short and J 6 bases short, with 8 bases between. In nucleotides, the CDR3 is TGTGCCAGCAGACGTGAAGATGGCTACACCTTC. This codes for CASRREDGYTF.

In its sample, this clonotype was seen many times. The chain links TRBV3-1 to TRBJ1-2; D is uncertain. CDR3 length: 13 residues. Germline V lookup: CDR1 LGHDT, CDR2 YNNKEL (reference sequence). The V gene lost 0 bases and the J gene lost 7 bases, with 9 bases spanning the gap. The CDR3, as DNA: TGTGCCAGCAGCCAAGACGGGAATCGTGGCTACACCTTC. This sequence encodes CASSQDGNRGYTF. Drawing the rest from reference TRBV3-1 and TRBJ1-2, the complete variable domain is DTAVSQTPKYLVTQMGNDKSIKCEQNLGHDTMYWYKQDSKKFLKIMFSYNNKELIINETVPNRFSPKSPDKAHLNLHINSLELGDSAVYFCASSQDGNRGYTFGSGTRLTVV.

This clonotype was counted ten times or more. The gene calls are TRBV20-1 and TRBJ1-6; 7 nucleotides match TRBD1. After removal of 5 bases from V and 6 bases from J, the junction contained 10 bases not matched to a gene. CDR3 length: 15 amino acids. CDR1 and CDR2 from the germline V gene are DFQATT and SNEGSKA (reference sequence). CDR3 in DNA: TGCAGTGCTCTATCAACAGGGGCAGGTAATTCACCCCTCCACTTT. Amino acid sequence: CSALSTGAGNSPLHF.

This clonotype was seen at least ten times. The chain couples TRBV3-1 to TRBJ1-1, with D perhaps matching TRBD1 (5 bases). V lost 0 bases, J lost 10 bases, and 12 bases lay in between. CDR3 length equals 13 residues. Germline CDR1 reads LGHDT; CDR2 reads YNNKEL (reference sequence). The CDR3 DNA follows: TGTGCCAGCAGCCAAGAAGTGCAGGGACGAGCTTTCTTT. Its protein product is CASSQEVQGRAFF.

The V gene is TRBV7-3, the J gene TRBJ1-6; D is unclear. The V and J ends lost 5 bases and 8 bases respectively, with 16 bases between them. Germline-derived CDR1 and CDR2 are SGHTA and FQGTGA. The CDR3 covers 15 residues. The DNA for the CDR3 is TGTGCCAGCAGCCCTCGGACGGGCACCCATTCACCCCTCCACTTT. Protein sequence: CASSPRTGTHSPLHF.

About this clonotype: A read error is possible here, since a much larger clone lies one base away. V usage is TRBV7-2 and J usage is TRBJ2-1; 10 bases align to TRBD2. The germline V gene has CDR1 SGHTA and CDR2 FQGNSA. Unmatched junction bases numbered 8, after V lost 2 bases and J lost 10 bases. The CDR3 runs 15 residues. The CDR3, as DNA: TGTGCCAGCAGCTTACTGAGCGGGGGGGCCTACGAGCAGTTCTTC. Its translation is CASSLLSGGAYEQFF.

This chain links TRBV7-2 with TRBJ2-7; 10 bases are a match to TRBD2. The CDR3 extends over 17 amino acids. Germline lookup yields CDR1 SGHTA and CDR2 FQGNSA. V lost 6 bases, J lost 0 bases, and 11 bases stayed unmatched. For the CDR3, the DNA is TGTGCCAGCAGTCCTCTACGAGCGGGGGGGGACTCCTACGAGCAGTACTTC. Its translation: CASSPLRAGGDSYEQYF.